Following are 2 T cell receptor beta chains from one sample sequenced in a study of T-cell reconstitution after alpha-beta-depleted transplantation in children. Unique molecular identifiers featured in how the TCRbeta library was prepared. Each CDR3 protein is one row after TCRdb ran MiXCR on the PCR reads. The profile shows 800,000 to 1,000,000 distinct CDR3 sequences, less than 30% of them singletons. The source material was PBMCs, mostly from graft donor cells, sampled 360 days after TCRalphabeta/CD19-depleted stem cell transplant. The receptor source for this set is a boy less than two years old who had a stem cell transplant for SCID, so the T cells may come from the graft donor.

The chain is built from TRBV12-3 or TRBV12-4 and TRBJ1-2; 8 nucleotides line up with TRBD1. Trimming removed 6 bases from V and 8 bases from J; junction bases left unmatched: 11. The CDR3 runs to 14 residues. This CDR3 reads CASSSSGGGEGYTF. The CDR3 nucleotides are TGTGCCAGCAGCTCCTCAGGGGGCGGTGAAGGCTACACCTTC.

The table lists this clonotype with a few counts. CDR3 nucleotide sequence: TGTGCCAGCAGCCCCAGGGGAGATGGAAACACCATATATTTT. Amino acids: CASSPRGDGNTIYF. The chain employs TRBV7-8 and TRBJ1-3; D is perhaps TRBD1 (6 bases). The CDR3 has 14 amino acids. The V gene lost 5 bases and the J gene lost 3 bases, with 11 bases spanning the gap. Germline lookup yields CDR1 SGHVS and CDR2 FQNEAQ.